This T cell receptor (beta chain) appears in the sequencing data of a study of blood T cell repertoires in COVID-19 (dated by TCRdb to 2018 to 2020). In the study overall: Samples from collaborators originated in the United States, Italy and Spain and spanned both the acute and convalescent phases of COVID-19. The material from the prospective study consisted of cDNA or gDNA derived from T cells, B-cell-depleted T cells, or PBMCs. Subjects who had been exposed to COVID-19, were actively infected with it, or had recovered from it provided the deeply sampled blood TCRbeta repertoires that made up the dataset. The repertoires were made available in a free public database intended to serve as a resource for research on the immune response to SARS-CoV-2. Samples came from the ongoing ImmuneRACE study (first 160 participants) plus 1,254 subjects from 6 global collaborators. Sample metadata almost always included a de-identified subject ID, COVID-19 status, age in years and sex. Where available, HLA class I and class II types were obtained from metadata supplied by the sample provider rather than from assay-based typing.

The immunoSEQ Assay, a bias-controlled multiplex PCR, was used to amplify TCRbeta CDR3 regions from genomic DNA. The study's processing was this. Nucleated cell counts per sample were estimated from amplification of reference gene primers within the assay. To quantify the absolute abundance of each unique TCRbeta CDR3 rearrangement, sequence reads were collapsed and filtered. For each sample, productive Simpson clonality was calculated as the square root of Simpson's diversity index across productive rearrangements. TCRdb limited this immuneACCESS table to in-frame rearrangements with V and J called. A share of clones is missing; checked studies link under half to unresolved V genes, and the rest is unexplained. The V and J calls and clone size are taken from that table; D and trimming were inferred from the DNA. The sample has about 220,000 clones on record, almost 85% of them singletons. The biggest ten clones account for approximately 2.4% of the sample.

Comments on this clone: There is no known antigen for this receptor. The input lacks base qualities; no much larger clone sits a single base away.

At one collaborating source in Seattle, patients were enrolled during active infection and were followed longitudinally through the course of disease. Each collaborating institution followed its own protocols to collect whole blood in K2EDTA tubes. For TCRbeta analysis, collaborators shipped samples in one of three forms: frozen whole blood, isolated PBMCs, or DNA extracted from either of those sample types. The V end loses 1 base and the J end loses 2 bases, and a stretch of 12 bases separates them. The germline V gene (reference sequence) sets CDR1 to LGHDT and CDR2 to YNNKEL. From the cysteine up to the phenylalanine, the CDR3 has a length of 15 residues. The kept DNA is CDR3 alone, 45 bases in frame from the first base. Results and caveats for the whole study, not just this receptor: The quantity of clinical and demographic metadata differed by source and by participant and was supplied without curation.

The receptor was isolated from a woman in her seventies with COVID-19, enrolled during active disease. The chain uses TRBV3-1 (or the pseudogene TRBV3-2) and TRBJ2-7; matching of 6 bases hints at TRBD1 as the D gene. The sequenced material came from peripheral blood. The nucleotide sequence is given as TGTGCCAGCAGCCAAGTACTCGGACAGACCTACGAGCAGTACTTC. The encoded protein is CASSQVLGQTYEQYF.